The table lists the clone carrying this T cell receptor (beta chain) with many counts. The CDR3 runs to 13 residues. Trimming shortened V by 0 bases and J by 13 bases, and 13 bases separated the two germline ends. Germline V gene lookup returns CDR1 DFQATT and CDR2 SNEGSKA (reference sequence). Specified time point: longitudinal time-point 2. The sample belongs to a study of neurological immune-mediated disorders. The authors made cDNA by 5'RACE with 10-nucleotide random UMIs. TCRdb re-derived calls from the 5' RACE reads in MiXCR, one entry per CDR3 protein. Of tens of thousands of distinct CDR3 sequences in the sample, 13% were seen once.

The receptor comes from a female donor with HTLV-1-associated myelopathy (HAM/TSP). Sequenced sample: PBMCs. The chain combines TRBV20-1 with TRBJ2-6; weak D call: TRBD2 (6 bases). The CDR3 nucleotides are TGCAGTGCTAGAGATCGTAAGGGAGGAGTCCTGACTTTC. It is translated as CSARDRKGGVLTF.